Sequencing of this TCR beta chain was carried out in a study of CD4 T cells in relation to SARS-CoV-2 and coronaviruses. Overall study: After around 10 days of antigen culture, PBMC TCR beta CDR3s were sequenced. Controls used an HIV-1 Nef peptide pool or no peptide. The restricting HLA molecule for shared crossreactive spike epitopes was mapped.

V gave up 7 bases and J gave up 3 bases, with 6 bases separating them. This CDR3 has 12 amino acids. Germline lookup yields CDR1 SNHLY and CDR2 FYNNEI. Details on this clone: Its antigen remains unknown.

Before the COVID-19 pandemic, during about 2011-2018, CD4+ T cells were taken from unexposed donors. After approximately ten days of culture, CD4+ T cells were isolated. As cell numbers allowed, unexposed-donor CD4+ T cells faced SARS-CoV-2 S/N and four cold-coronavirus spikes. Using immunoSEQ multiplex PCR, the repertoire was profiled, and TCRdb retains in-frame clones only, with some absent. The data contain under 25,000 clones, about 84% of them singletons. The receptor's source is a human donor in good health. Sequencing used CD4+ T cells from PBMCs, cultured in vitro. V gene TRBV2 combines with J gene TRBJ2-2; D is ambiguous. The CDR3 sequence is CASTLDTGELFF. DNA of the CDR3: TGTGCCAGCACCCTAGACACCGGGGAGCTGTTTTTT. Full variable domain (remainder filled in from reference TRBV2 and TRBJ2-2): EPEVTQTPSHQVTQMGQEVILRCVPISNHLYFYWYRQILGQKVEFLVSFYNNEISEKSEIFDDQFSVERPDGSNFTLKIRSTKLEDSAMYFCASTLDTGELFFGEGSRLTVL.